The 16 T cell receptor beta chains reported below all come from one sample, sequenced in a study of cytomegalovirus exposure and HLA in healthy donors. The data were produced by immunoSEQ multiplex PCR, yet TCRdb's version contains in-frame clones alone and is incomplete. This sample yields tens of thousands of clones, of which 85% to 95% are seen a single time; 0.65% to 0.7% belongs to the top ten. The material sequenced was PBMCs. These receptors all stem from a man aged 18 to 35 in good health and CMV-seronegative.

The V gene is TRBV2, the J gene TRBJ2-7; D is undetermined. This CDR3 is 11 amino acids long. Germline CDR1 and CDR2: SNHLY and FYNNEI. Trimming removed 8 bases at V and 4 bases at J, with 9 bases between. CDR3 amino acids: CASFSEYEQYF. CDR3 nucleotide sequence: TGTGCCAGCTTTTCCGAGTACGAGCAGTACTTC. The complete variable domain, with remaining parts taken from reference TRBV2 and TRBJ2-7, reads EPEVTQTPSHQVTQMGQEVILRCVPISNHLYFYWYRQILGQKVEFLVSFYNNEISEKSEIFDDQFSVERPDGSNFTLKIRSTKLEDSAMYFCASFSEYEQYFGPGTRLTVT.

The chain is built from TRBV5-6 and TRBJ2-1; 8 bases are a match to TRBD2. Unmatched junction bases numbered 6, after V lost 4 bases and J lost 9 bases. The CDR3 has 13 residues. CDR1 and CDR2 from the germline V gene are SGHDT and YYEEEE. In DNA, the CDR3 is TGTGCCAGCAGCCAGCGGGGGAACGGTGAGCAGTTCTTC. It yields the protein CASSQRGNGEQFF.

The V gene is TRBV6-5, the J gene TRBJ1-1; 9 bases align to TRBD1. This CDR3 contains 14 residues. V was clipped by 5 bases and J by 8 bases; unmatched bases: 9. Germline loops: CDR1 MNHEY, CDR2 SVGAGI. The CDR3 sequence: CASSRRTGALEAFF. The DNA for the CDR3 is TGTGCCAGCAGTCGCCGGACAGGGGCACTAGAAGCTTTCTTT.

The genes are TRBV18 and TRBJ2-1; D is unresolved. Trimming took off 0 bases at V and 8 bases at J, with 11 bases between the two ends. This CDR3 comprises 14 residues. CDR1 is KGHSH and CDR2 is LQKENI in the germline V gene. The CDR3 here is CASSPPFPRDEQFF. The CDR3 bases are TGTGCCAGCTCACCACCGTTCCCTAGAGATGAGCAGTTCTTC.

The chain uses TRBV19 and TRBJ2-1; 10 bases map to TRBD2. The trim removed 6 bases at V and 9 bases at J, leaving 5 bases unmatched. CDR1 is LNHDA, CDR2 SQIVND, per germline (reference sequence). CDR3 length: 13 residues. The CDR3 loop is CASRERGGSEQFF. The CDR3 region has the DNA TGTGCCAGTAGGGAGCGGGGGGGGAGTGAGCAGTTCTTC. Combining the CDR3 with reference TRBV19 and TRBJ2-1 gives the whole variable domain DGGITQSPKYLFRKEGQNVTLSCEQNLNHDAMYWYRQDPGQGLRLIYYSQIVNDFQKGDIAEGYSVSREKKESFPLTVTSAQKNPTAFYLCASRERGGSEQFFGPGTRLTVL.

The chain links TRBV18 to TRBJ2-7; 7 bases agree with TRBD1. The V gene's germline CDR1 is KGHSH and CDR2 LQKENI. Losses at the gene ends were 1 base for V and 1 base for J; bases not matched to a gene: 10. The CDR3 consists of 17 residues. CDR3 bases: TGTGCCAGCTCACCACAAGAAGCAGGGGGAAGGTCCTACGAGCAGTACTTC. Its translation is CASSPQEAGGRSYEQYF. Full variable domain (rest looked up from reference TRBV18 and TRBJ2-7): NAGVMQNPRHLVRRRGQEARLRCSPMKGHSHVYWYRQLPEEGLKFMVYLQKENIIDESGMPKERFSAEFPKEGPSILRIQQVVRGDSAAYFCASSPQEAGGRSYEQYFGPGTRLTVT.

The chain joins TRBV5-1 to TRBJ2-5, with TRBD2 matching 12 bases. The V segment lost 0 bases and the J segment 3 bases; nucleotides outside the gene matches: 3. CDR3 length equals 16 residues. Germline-derived CDR1 and CDR2 are SGHRS and YFSETQ. The chain's CDR3 is CASSLGTSGMKETQYF. CDR3 DNA sequence: TGCGCCAGCAGCTTGGGGACTAGCGGGATGAAAGAGACCCAGTACTTC.

V usage is TRBV5-4 and J usage is TRBJ2-7, with D possibly TRBD1 on 6 matching bases. V lost 4 bases and J lost 0, with 11 bases in between. The CDR3 has 14 residues. The germline gives CDR1 SGHNT, CDR2 YYREEE (reference sequence). This CDR3 is CASSRQDSSYEQYF. CDR3 in DNA: TGTGCCAGCAGCCGACAGGATAGCTCCTACGAGCAGTACTTC.

The chain joins TRBV28 to TRBJ1-5; D not resolved. This CDR3 spans 15 amino acids. The ends were cut back, 3 bases at V and 2 bases at J, with 11 bases in the middle. Looked up from germline, CDR1 is MDHEN and CDR2 is SYDVKM. The CDR3 spells CASSFLPEGNQPQHF. The CDR3 coding sequence is TGTGCCAGCAGTTTTCTGCCGGAGGGCAATCAGCCCCAGCATTTT.

The DNA for the CDR3 is TGTGCCATCAGGCCGGACAGGGGGCATGGTCAGCCCCAGCATTTT. Encoded protein: CAIRPDRGHGQPQHF. This chain connects TRBV10-3 to TRBJ1-5, with 11 bases matching TRBD1. Germline CDR1 reads ENHRY; CDR2 reads SYGVKD. The CDR3 extends over 15 amino acids. V shed 6 bases, J shed 6 bases, and the junction held 7 bases outside the gene matches.

The chain combines TRBV18 with TRBJ1-4; 8 nucleotides align to TRBD1. Germline loops: CDR1 KGHSH, CDR2 LQKENI. This CDR3 spans 14 amino acids. Trimming cost V 3 bases and J 7 bases; bases outside gene matches: 4. The CDR3, as DNA: TGTGCCAGCTCACCCGCGGACAGGGTTGAAAAACTGTTTTTT. Translated, it gives CASSPADRVEKLFF.

The rearrangement joins TRBV7-3 to TRBJ1-1; unclear D gene. The CDR3 runs to 13 residues. The germline gives CDR1 SGHTA, CDR2 FQGTGA. V dropped 3 bases and J dropped 6 bases, with 11 bases sitting between them. Here the CDR3 reads CASSFTGKAEAFF. DNA of the CDR3: TGTGCCAGCAGCTTTACGGGGAAGGCTGAAGCTTTCTTT.

The chain employs TRBV30 and TRBJ1-1; TRBD1 might be the D (6 bases). The CDR3 contains 14 residues. V gave up 0 bases and J gave up 4 bases, with 12 bases separating them. CDR1 GTSNPN and CDR2 SVGIG come from the germline V gene (reference sequence). CDR3 sequence: CAWSVMVRGTEAFF. The CDR3 DNA reads as TGTGCCTGGAGTGTAATGGTCAGGGGCACTGAAGCTTTCTTT. Together with reference TRBV30 and TRBJ1-1, the CDR3 gives the full variable domain: SQTIHQWPATLVQPVGSPLSLECTVEGTSNPNLYWYRQAAGRGLQLLFYSVGIGQISSEVPQNLSASRPQDRQFILSSKKLLLSDSGFYLCAWSVMVRGTEAFFGQGTRLTVV.

The V call is TRBV11-2, the J call TRBJ1-4; a possible D gene is TRBD1 (5 bases). Germline V gives CDR1 SGHAT, CDR2 FQNNGV. Trimming removed 4 bases at V and 8 bases at J, with 14 bases between. This CDR3 has 14 amino acids. For the CDR3, the DNA is TGTGCCAGCAGCTCACCGGGACTTGGGGAAAAACTGTTTTTT. This translates into CASSSPGLGEKLFF.

J is TRBJ2-7 and V is TRBV4-3; TRBD1 matches 9 bases. Unmatched junction bases numbered 3, after V lost 4 bases and J lost 2 bases. CDR3 length equals 14 residues. Germline loops: CDR1 LGHNA, CDR2 YSLEER. CDR3 in amino acids: CASSPGQGAYEQYF. The CDR3 region has the DNA TGCGCCAGCAGCCCGGGACAGGGAGCCTACGAGCAGTACTTC.

The V gene is TRBV19, the J gene TRBJ1-6; 8 bases align to TRBD1. V shed 5 bases and J 2 bases; nucleotides not matched to a gene: 5. This CDR3 is built from 16 residues. Germline V gene data show CDR1 as LNHDA and CDR2 as SQIVND (reference sequence). CDR3 DNA: TGTGCCAGTAGTCCTAGGACAGGGACCTATAATTCACCCCTCCACTTT. Protein: CASSPRTGTYNSPLHF.